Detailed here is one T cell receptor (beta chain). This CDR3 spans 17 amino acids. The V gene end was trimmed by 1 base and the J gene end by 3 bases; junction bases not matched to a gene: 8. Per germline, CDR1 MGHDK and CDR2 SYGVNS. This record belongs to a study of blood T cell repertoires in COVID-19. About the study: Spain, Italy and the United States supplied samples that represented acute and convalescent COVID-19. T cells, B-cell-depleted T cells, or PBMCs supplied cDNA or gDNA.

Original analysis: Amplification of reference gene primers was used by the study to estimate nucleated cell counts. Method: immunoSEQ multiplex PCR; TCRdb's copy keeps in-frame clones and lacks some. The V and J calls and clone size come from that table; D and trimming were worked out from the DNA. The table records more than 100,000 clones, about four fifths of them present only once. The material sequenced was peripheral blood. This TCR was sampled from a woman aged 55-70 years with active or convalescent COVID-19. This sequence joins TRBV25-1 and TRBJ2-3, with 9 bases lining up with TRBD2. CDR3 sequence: CASSESWRGGRTDTQYF. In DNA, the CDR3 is TGTGCCAGCAGTGAATCTTGGCGGGGGGGCAGGACAGATACGCAGTATTTT.